The 8 T cell receptor beta chains given below trace back to one sample, sequenced in a study of shared clonotypes between healthy human individuals. This table comes from immunoSEQ multiplex PCR, and its TCRdb copy is limited to in-frame clones, with some not included. The profile shows around 1.1 million clones, roughly 80% of them singletons. Sequencing was performed on memory CD4+ T cells from PBMCs. As for subset: CD45RA-negative fraction. The source of these receptors is a man between 18 and 29 years old in good health. Some clones in this sample may be carry-over from other donors' samples.

This clone was counted once. V usage is TRBV7-2 and J usage is TRBJ2-7; D remains unclear. V was cut by 1 base and J by 9 bases, with 16 bases left in between. Germline V lookup: CDR1 SGHTA, CDR2 FQGNSA. This CDR3 comprises 14 residues. The DNA for the CDR3 is TGTGCCAGCAGCTTAGTCAACACTCCGCCTGGGCAGTACTTC. Its protein is CASSLVNTPPGQYF.

The CDR3 sequence is CASSIDSAGDYGYTF. The CDR3 nucleotides are TGTGCCAGTAGTATAGATTCGGCAGGGGACTATGGCTACACCTTC. The chain combines TRBV19 with TRBJ1-2, with D perhaps matching TRBD1 (6 bases). The germline V gene has CDR1 LNHDA and CDR2 SQIVND (reference sequence). V was pared by 0 bases and J by 3 bases, with 11 bases between. The CDR3 totals 15 residues.

The chain links TRBV2 to TRBJ2-7; D unresolved. Trimming removed 4 bases from V and 3 bases from J, with 13 bases in between. The CDR3 extends over 14 amino acids. The germline gives CDR1 SNHLY, CDR2 FYNNEI. CDR3 in amino acids: CASSAGPLNYEQYF. The CDR3 nucleotides are TGTGCCAGCAGTGCCGGGCCTCTTAACTACGAGCAGTACTTC.

The CDR3 bases are TGTGCCAGCAGTGGGGGGGGGACAGCGAACACTGAAGCTTTCTTT. It specifies CASSGGGTANTEAFF. The chain is built from TRBV28 and TRBJ1-1, with 7 nucleotides matching TRBD1. CDR1 and CDR2 from the germline V gene are MDHEN and SYDVKM. The V segment lost 5 bases and the J segment 1 base; nucleotides outside the gene matches: 7. The CDR3 totals 15 residues. Full variable domain (remainder filled in from reference TRBV28 and TRBJ1-1): DVKVTQSSRYLVKRTGEKVFLECVQDMDHENMFWYRQDPGLGLRLIYFSYDVKMKEKGDIPEGYSVSREKKERFSLILESASTNQTSMYLCASSGGGTANTEAFFGQGTRLTVV.

The chain has TRBV18 and TRBJ1-1, with D unresolved. Between the trimmed V and J ends, which lost 6 bases and 1 base, there was a span of 9 bases. CDR1 and CDR2 (germline): KGHSH, LQKENI. The CDR3 has 13 residues. The CDR3 DNA reads TGTGCCAGCTCCACGCGGGGGAACACTGAAGCTTTCTTT. Translating gives CASSTRGNTEAFF.

V and J are TRBV18 and TRBJ2-4, with a tentative D call TRBD2 (5 bases). The CDR3 contains 14 residues. V lost 3 bases and J 7 bases, leaving 13 bases between the germline ends. Germline V lookup: CDR1 KGHSH, CDR2 LQKENI. CDR3 coding DNA: TGTGCCAGCTCACCGCCTGACTACCTCAACATTCAGTACTTC. It encodes CASSPPDYLNIQYF.

Concerning this clone itself: At the DNA level, this CDR3 is encoded by other sequences in the same sample as well. The rearrangement links TRBV5-6 to TRBJ2-7, with a weak D call TRBD2 (5 bases). The V gene lost 0 bases and the J gene lost 7 bases, with 11 bases spanning the gap. Germline CDR1 SGHDT, CDR2 YYEEEE. This CDR3 is built from 13 residues. Here the CDR3 reads CASSLGRGREQYF. The DNA of the CDR3 is TGTGCCAGCAGCTTGGGTAGAGGGCGTGAGCAGTACTTC. The entire variable domain, with the rest obtained from reference TRBV5-6 and TRBJ2-7, is as follows: DAGVTQSPTHLIKTRGQQVTLRCSPKSGHDTVSWYQQALGQGPQFIFQYYEEEERQRGNFPDRFSGHQFPNYSSELNVNALLLGDSALYLCASSLGRGREQYFGPGTRLTVT.

The V and J genes are TRBV7-2 and TRBJ2-3; D call uncertain. V lost 5 bases to trimming and J lost 6 bases, with 12 bases between them. Germline V gene data show CDR1 as SGHTA and CDR2 as FQGNSA. The CDR3 covers 13 residues. Here the CDR3 reads CASSRSKGDTQYF. In DNA, the CDR3 is TGTGCCAGCAGCCGAAGTAAAGGGGATACGCAGTATTTT. Supplemented by reference TRBV7-2 and TRBJ2-3, the full variable domain reads GAGVSQSPSNKVTEKGKDVELRCDPISGHTALYWYRQSLGQGLEFLIYFQGNSAPDKSGLPSDRFSAERTGGSVSTLTIQRTQQEDSAVYLCASSRSKGDTQYFGPGTRLTVL.